Detailed here is one T cell receptor beta chain. The sample comes from a study of control samples from healthy donors and cancer patients. Looked up from germline, CDR1 is SGHAT and CDR2 is FQNNGV. Unmatched junction bases numbered 15, after V lost 1 base and J lost 5 bases. There are 19 residues in the CDR3. The method was immunoSEQ multiplex PCR; TCRdb's version includes in-frame clones alone and lacks a portion of them. Altogether 100,000 or so clones are present, around 80% being singletons, with the ten largest covering about 9.2%. The rearrangement links TRBV11-2 to TRBJ2-3; TRBD2 agrees at 10 bases. Material for sequencing was blood. This receptor was taken from a woman aged 55-69 years in good health. The CDR3 protein is CASSLGPGRSGRALDTQYF. As DNA, the CDR3 is TGTGCCAGCAGCTTAGGTCCAGGGCGGAGCGGGAGGGCCTTAGATACGCAGTATTTT. The whole variable domain, remainder taken from reference TRBV11-2 and TRBJ2-3, is EAGVAQSPRYKIIEKRQSVAFWCNPISGHATLYWYQQILGQGPKLLIQFQNNGVVDDSQLPKDRFSAERLKGVDSTLKIQPAKLEDSAVYLCASSLGPGRSGRALDTQYFGPGTRLTVL.